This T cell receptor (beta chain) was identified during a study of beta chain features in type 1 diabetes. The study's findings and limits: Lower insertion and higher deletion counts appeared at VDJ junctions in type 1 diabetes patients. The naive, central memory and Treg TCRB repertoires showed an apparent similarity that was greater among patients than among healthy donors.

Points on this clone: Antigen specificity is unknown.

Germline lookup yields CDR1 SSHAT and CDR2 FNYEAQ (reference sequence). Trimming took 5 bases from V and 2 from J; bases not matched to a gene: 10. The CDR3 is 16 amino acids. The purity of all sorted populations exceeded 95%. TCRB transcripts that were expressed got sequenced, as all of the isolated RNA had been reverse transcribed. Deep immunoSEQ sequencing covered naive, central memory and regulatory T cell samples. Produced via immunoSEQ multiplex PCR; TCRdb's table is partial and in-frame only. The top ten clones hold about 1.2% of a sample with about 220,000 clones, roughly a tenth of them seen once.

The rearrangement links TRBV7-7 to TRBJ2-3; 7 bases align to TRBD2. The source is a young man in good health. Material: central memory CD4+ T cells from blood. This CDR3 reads CASSRILAGATDTQYF. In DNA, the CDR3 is TGTGCCAGCAGCCGAATCCTGGCGGGAGCCACAGATACGCAGTATTTT.